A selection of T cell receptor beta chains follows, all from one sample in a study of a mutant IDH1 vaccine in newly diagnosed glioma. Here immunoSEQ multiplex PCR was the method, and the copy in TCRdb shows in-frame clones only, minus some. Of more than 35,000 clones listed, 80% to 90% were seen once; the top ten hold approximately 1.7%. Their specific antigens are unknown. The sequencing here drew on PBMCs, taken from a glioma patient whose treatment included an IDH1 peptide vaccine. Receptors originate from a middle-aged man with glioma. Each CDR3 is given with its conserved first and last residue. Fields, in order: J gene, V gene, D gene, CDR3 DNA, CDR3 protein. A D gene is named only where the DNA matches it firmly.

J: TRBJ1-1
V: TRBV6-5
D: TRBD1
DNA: TGTGCCAGCACCTTTGACAGGGGGGCCACTGAAGCTTTCTTT
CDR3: CASTFDRGATEAFF

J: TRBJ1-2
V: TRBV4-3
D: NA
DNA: TGCGCCAGCAGCCTCACAGGGTTAGATGGCTACACCTTC
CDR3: CASSLTGLDGYTF

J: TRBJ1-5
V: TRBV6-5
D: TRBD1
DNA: TGTGCCAGCAGCTACACAGGGACAGGTGTCGATCAGCCCCAGCATTTT
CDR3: CASSYTGTGVDQPQHF

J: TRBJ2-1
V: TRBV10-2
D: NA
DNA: TGCGCCAGCAGACCATCCTACAATGAGCAGTTCTTC
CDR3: CASRPSYNEQFF

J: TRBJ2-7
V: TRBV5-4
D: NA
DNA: TGTGCCAGCAGCTTACACGAGCAGTACTTC
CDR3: CASSLHEQYF

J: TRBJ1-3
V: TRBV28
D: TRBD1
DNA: TGTGCCAGCAGAACTCCCCGACAGGGCGCGGGGACCATATATTTT
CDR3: CASRTPRQGAGTIYF

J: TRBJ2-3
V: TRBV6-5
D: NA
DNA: TGTGCCAGCAGTTACGGCCTAGCCCGGGCAGATACGCAGTATTTT
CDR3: CASSYGLARADTQYF

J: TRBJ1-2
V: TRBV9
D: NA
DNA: TGTGCCAGCAGCGTAACAGGGAACTATGGCTACACCTTC
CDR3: CASSVTGNYGYTF

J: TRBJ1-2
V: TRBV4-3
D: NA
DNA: TGCGCCAGCAGCCAAGATCAGTCTCGGAGCTATGGCTACACCTTC
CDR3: CASSQDQSRSYGYTF

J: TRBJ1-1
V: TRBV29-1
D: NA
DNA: TGCAGCGCTTTCAGTGGTAACAGTGAAGCTTTCTTT
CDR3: CSAFSGNSEAFF

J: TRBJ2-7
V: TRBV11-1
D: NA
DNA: TGTGCCAGCAGCTTAAGCCAGGCACCCTACGAGCAGTACTTC
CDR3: CASSLSQAPYEQYF

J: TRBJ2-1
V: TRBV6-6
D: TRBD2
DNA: TGTGCCAGCAGTTCCCTGGGACTAGCGGAAAAGAATGAGCAGTTCTTC
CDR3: CASSSLGLAEKNEQFF

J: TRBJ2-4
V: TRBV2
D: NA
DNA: TGTGCCAGCAGGACTAGGGTCCTAGCCAAAAACATTCAGTACTTC
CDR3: CASRTRVLAKNIQYF

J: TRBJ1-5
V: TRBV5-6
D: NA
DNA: TGTGCCAGCAGCTTGAGAACAGCAGTAAATCAGCCCCAGCATTTT
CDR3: CASSLRTAVNQPQHF

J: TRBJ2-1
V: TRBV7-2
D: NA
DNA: TGTGCCAGCAGCTCCCCGCAGGGCCAGTACAGGGAGCAGTTCTTC
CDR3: CASSSPQGQYREQFF

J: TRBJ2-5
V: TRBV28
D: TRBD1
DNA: TGTGCCAGCAGTCCGGGACAGCAACAAGAGACCCAGTACTTC
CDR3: CASSPGQQQETQYF

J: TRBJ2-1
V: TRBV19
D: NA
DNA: TGTGCCAGTAGTATTTCGCGGTATGGGTACAATGAGCAGTTCTTC
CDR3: CASSISRYGYNEQFF

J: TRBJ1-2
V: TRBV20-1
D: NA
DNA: TGCAGTGCCTCACCCAGGGGCGGCTACACCTTC
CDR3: CSASPRGGYTF

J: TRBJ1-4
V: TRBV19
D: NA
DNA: TGTGCCAGTAGTAGGAGGGAAGGCAGGGCGAATGAAAAACTGTTTTTT
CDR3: CASSRREGRANEKLFF

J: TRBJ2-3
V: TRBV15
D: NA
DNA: TGTGCCACCAGCAGAGTGTATGGCAGCTACACAGATACGCAGTATTTT
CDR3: CATSRVYGSYTDTQYF

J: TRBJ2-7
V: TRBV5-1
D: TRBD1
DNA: TGCGCCAGCAGCTTGGACAGGGGGCAGCAGTACTTC
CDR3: CASSLDRGQQYF

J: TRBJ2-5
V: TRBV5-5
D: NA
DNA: TGTGCCAGCAGCTTGGTGGGTACAGGGAGTAGGCAAGAGACCCAGTACTTC
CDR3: CASSLVGTGSRQETQYF

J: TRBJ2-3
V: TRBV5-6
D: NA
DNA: TGTGCCAGCAGCCCGGGAACAGATACGCAGTATTTT
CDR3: CASSPGTDTQYF

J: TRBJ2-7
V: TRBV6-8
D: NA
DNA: TGTGCCACCGAGCCTACAGGGTTGGGCTACGAGCAGTACTTC
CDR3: CATEPTGLGYEQYF